This T cell receptor (beta chain) appears in the sequencing data of a study of cytomegalovirus exposure and HLA in healthy donors. Primers included in the PCR were 60 Vbeta and 13 Jbeta primers. Only in-frame clones appear in the TCRdb table, and some are missing; sequencing was by immunoSEQ multiplex PCR. The profile shows roughly 170,000 clones, approximately 80% of them singletons. The sequenced sample consisted of PBMCs. The TCR comes from a girl aged 2-10 years in good health and CMV-seropositive.

The CDR3 protein is CASSLSQRRYNEQFF. Written as DNA, the CDR3 is TGTGCCAGCAGTTTATCCCAGCGGAGATACAATGAGCAGTTCTTC. The gene calls are TRBV28 and TRBJ2-1; D possibly corresponds to TRBD2 (5 bases). The CDR3 extends over 15 amino acids. In germline, CDR1 is MDHEN, CDR2 SYDVKM. The V and J ends lost 1 base and 4 bases respectively, with 11 bases between them.